The next 25 T cell receptor beta chains were all read from a single sample in a study of monozygotic twins with inflammatory bowel disease. No DNA is given; TCRdb re-called the 5' RACE reads and lists each CDR3 protein once. The listing records 350,000 to 400,000 distinct CDR3 sequences. Sample: blood. The source is a human donor with ulcerative colitis or Crohn's disease, or a healthy co-twin of an affected twin (not recorded which).

The chain is built from TRBV25-1 and TRBJ2-7; TCRdb indicates TRBD1, and absent DNA this call remains unverified. Germline loops: CDR1 MGHDK, CDR2 SYGVNS. CDR3 length equals 15 residues. CDR3 loop: CASSESGTGSYEQYF.

J is TRBJ2-7 and V is TRBV15; lacking DNA, the TRBD1 call made by TCRdb goes unchecked. The germline V gene has CDR1 LNHNV and CDR2 YYDKDF (reference sequence). The CDR3 extends over 16 amino acids. CDR3 protein: CATSRDDRSEAYEQYF.

CDR3 sequence: CASRRGANYEQYF. The chain is built from TRBV5-6 and TRBJ2-7; TCRdb's D call of TRBD1 is untestable without DNA. The CDR3 has 13 residues. Germline CDR1 reads SGHDT; CDR2 reads YYEEEE.

J is TRBJ2-2 and V is TRBV20-1; with no DNA, the TCRdb D assignment of TRBD1 cannot be verified. Germline V CDR1 and CDR2: DFQATT, SNEGSKA (reference sequence). There are 13 residues in the CDR3. The CDR3 sequence is CSASRQGSGELFF.

The gene calls are TRBV7-3 and TRBJ2-5; absent DNA, TCRdb's TRBD1 call cannot be checked. Germline CDR1 SGHTA, CDR2 FQGTGA. There are 19 residues in the CDR3. The CDR3 reads CASSSPSLGWTAPWETQYF.

This chain joins TRBV7-2 and TRBJ2-7; lacking DNA, the TRBD1 call made by TCRdb goes unchecked. CDR1 is SGHTA, CDR2 FQGNSA, per germline. The CDR3 is made up of 14 amino acids. The CDR3 loop reads CASSLDKGSGEQYF. The full variable domain, rest sourced from reference TRBV7-2 and TRBJ2-7, is GAGVSQSPSNKVTEKGKDVELRCDPISGHTALYWYRQSLGQGLEFLIYFQGNSAPDKSGLPSDRFSAERTGGSVSTLTIQRTQQEDSAVYLCASSLDKGSGEQYFGPGTRLTVT.

This chain's CDR3 is CASRQGLETQYF. This sequence joins TRBV2 and TRBJ2-5; TCRdb's D call of TRBD1 is untestable without DNA. Looked up from germline, CDR1 is SNHLY and CDR2 is FYNNEI. CDR3 size: 12 residues.

This chain joins TRBV5-1 and TRBJ2-1; TCRdb gives TRBD2 as the D gene, but with no DNA this cannot be confirmed. The CDR3 sequence is 16 residues long. Germline CDR1 reads SGHRS; CDR2 reads YFSETQ. CDR3 loop: CASSHIAGGSYNEQFF.

The chain uses TRBV12-3 or TRBV12-4 and TRBJ1-2; TCRdb's D gene call, TRBD1, goes unchecked for lack of DNA. The CDR3 loop spans 12 amino acids. CDR3 region: CASSFRVGGYTF.

This chain uses TRBV9 with TRBJ2-5; TCRdb lists TRBD1, though no DNA is available to test this call. The CDR3 consists of 14 residues. Germline CDR1 and CDR2: SGDLS and YYNGEE. CDR3 sequence: CAMQPGGVQETQYF.

The chain has TRBV5-1 and TRBJ2-7; TCRdb's assignment of TRBD1 cannot be checked, as there is no DNA. Germline-derived CDR1 and CDR2 are SGHRS and YFSETQ. The CDR3 runs 14 residues. The CDR3 protein is CASSLEQGLNEQYF.

This chain joins TRBV27 and TRBJ2-7; the D call from TCRdb, TRBD1, cannot be confirmed without DNA. Germline CDR1 MNHEY, CDR2 SMNVEV (reference sequence). CDR3 size: 14 residues. The CDR3 spells CASRPSTASYEQYF.

This rearrangement joins TRBV9 to TRBJ1-3; the TCRdb D gene call, TRBD1, has no DNA to confirm it. This CDR3 has 15 residues. The V gene's germline CDR1 is SGDLS and CDR2 YYNGEE. The CDR3 sequence: CASSVAGTGGYTIYF.

The J gene is TRBJ2-5, the V gene TRBV12-3 or TRBV12-4. The CDR3 totals 13 residues. The CDR3 protein is CASGQRERETQYF.

This rearrangement joins TRBV6-5 to TRBJ2-7; TCRdb's D gene call, TRBD1, goes unchecked for lack of DNA. CDR1 is MNHEY and CDR2 is SVGAGI in the germline V gene. This CDR3 comprises 14 residues. The CDR3: CASSSIEHRQGQYF.

V gene TRBV5-1 combines with J gene TRBJ2-3; TCRdb returns TRBD1, unconfirmable since there is no DNA. This CDR3 is 14 amino acids long. CDR1 and CDR2 (germline): SGHRS, YFSETQ. The chain's CDR3 is CASSTGQGGDTQYF.

CDR3 sequence: CASTLGENTEAFF. The gene calls are TRBV19 and TRBJ1-1; TCRdb calls TRBD1, which cannot be checked without DNA. Germline CDR1 is LNHDA and CDR2 is SQIVND (reference sequence). There are 13 residues in the CDR3.

The chain employs TRBV6-1 and TRBJ2-7; TCRdb picks TRBD1, but there is no DNA to check that call. The CDR3 has 14 amino acids. CDR1 and CDR2 from the germline V gene are MNHNS and SASEGT. CDR3 loop: CASRSTGSSYEQYF.

The rearrangement joins TRBV7-8 to TRBJ1-3; TCRdb selects TRBD1, and the lack of DNA leaves this call unchecked. Germline CDR1 and CDR2: SGHVS and FQNEAQ. CDR3 length: 19 amino acids. CDR3 residues: CASSPGARGEIAAGNTIYF. The variable domain in full, completed from reference TRBV7-8 and TRBJ1-3, reads GAGVSQSPRYKVAKRGQDVALRCDPISGHVSLFWYQQALGQGPEFLTYFQNEAQLDKSGLPSDRFFAERPEGSVSTLKIQRTQQEDSAVYLCASSPGARGEIAAGNTIYFGEGSWLTVV.

The chain carries TRBV18 and TRBJ2-7; without DNA, the TCRdb call of TRBD1 cannot be checked. In germline, CDR1 is KGHSH, CDR2 LQKENI. The CDR3 has 16 residues. Here the CDR3 reads CASSPLPGQGASEQYF.

The V call is TRBV4-3, the J call TRBJ1-3. This CDR3 is 16 amino acids long. CDR1 and CDR2 (germline): LGHNA, YSLEER. The CDR3 is CASSQDSRGLGNTIYF.

V is TRBV5-1 and J is TRBJ1-4. The CDR3 totals 13 residues. Germline CDR1 and CDR2: SGHRS and YFSETQ. The CDR3 is CASSEDGIEKLFF.

The chain recombines TRBV18 with TRBJ2-2. The CDR3 runs 15 residues. Germline values: CDR1 KGHSH, CDR2 LQKENI. The CDR3 sequence: CASSPDWANTGELFF.

The J gene is TRBJ2-7, the V gene TRBV12-3 or TRBV12-4; the TCRdb D gene call, TRBD1, has no DNA to confirm it. CDR3 size: 13 residues. The CDR3 loop reads CASSPDRIYEQYF.

The chain joins TRBV12-3 or TRBV12-4 to TRBJ2-7; the D call of TRBD2 rests on TCRdb alone, since no DNA is present to check it. This CDR3 is 12 amino acids long. CDR3 residues: CASSLAGGGQYF.